The 24 T cell receptor beta chains listed next were all sequenced from one sample in a study of blood T cell repertoires in COVID-19. Data came from immunoSEQ multiplex PCR; TCRdb stores just in-frame clones and leaves some out. The table has under 150,000 clones, nearly 90% seen once; the top ten hold 8.4%. The sample taken for sequencing was peripheral blood. These TCRs come from a woman in her 70s who had recovered from COVID-19.

The rearrangement uses TRBV30 and TRBJ2-3; D uncertain. From germline, CDR1 is GTSNPN and CDR2 SVGIG (reference sequence). V lost 6 bases and J lost 4, with 14 bases in between. The CDR3 contains 13 residues. The DNA of the CDR3 is TGTGCCTGCAGTCGGCTAGAGGCAGATACGCAGTATTTT. It specifies CACSRLEADTQYF. Looking up the rest from reference TRBV30 and TRBJ2-3 gives the full variable domain: SQTIHQWPATLVQPVGSPLSLECTVEGTSNPNLYWYRQAAGRGLQLLFYSVGIGQISSEVPQNLSASRPQDRQFILSSKKLLLSDSGFYLCACSRLEADTQYFGPGTRLTVL.

The chain recombines TRBV2 with TRBJ2-6; 10 positions match TRBD2. The CDR3 runs 17 residues. V trimming: 7 bases; J trimming: 4 bases; junction bases outside the gene matches: 10. Germline lookup yields CDR1 SNHLY and CDR2 FYNNEI. CDR3 residues: CASKESLAGAGANVLTF. Here the CDR3 DNA reads TGTGCCAGCAAGGAAAGTCTAGCGGGGGCAGGGGCCAACGTCCTGACTTTC.

The chain couples TRBV2 to TRBJ2-1; no clear D. Trimming left V 7 bases short and J 3 bases short, with 4 bases between. The length of the CDR3 is 11 residues. Germline V gene sequence: CDR1 SNHLY, CDR2 FYNNEI. CDR3 DNA: TGTGCCAGCACTTACTACAATGAGCAGTTCTTC. Amino acids: CASTYYNEQFF.

The chain is built from TRBV6-2 or TRBV6-3 and TRBJ2-3; 8 nucleotides align to TRBD1. The CDR3 contains 14 residues. V dropped 2 bases and J dropped 5; count of bases not matched to a gene: 3. Germline CDR1 reads MNHEY; CDR2 reads SVGEGT. CDR3 loop: CASSYTTGEDTQYF. The CDR3 nucleotides are TGTGCCAGCAGTTACACGACAGGGGAAGATACGCAGTATTTT.

The genes are TRBV14 and TRBJ2-5, with TRBD1 as a possible D gene (6 bases). Germline CDR1 SGHDN, CDR2 FVKESK. The V and J ends lost 1 base and 1 base respectively, with 16 bases between them. The CDR3 has 17 amino acids. The CDR3: CASSQGGRHLFQETQYF. The CDR3 bases are TGTGCCAGCAGCCAAGGGGGGCGACACCTCTTCCAAGAGACCCAGTACTTC.

CDR3 DNA sequence: TGTGCCAGCAGCTCCCCCAAGCCAGGGGGCCACGAGCAGTACTTC. Its translation: CASSSPKPGGHEQYF. This chain joins TRBV5-4 and TRBJ2-7, with TRBD1 matching over 8 bases. V lost 3 bases to trimming and J lost 5 bases; unmatched junction nucleotides: 10. Looked up from germline, CDR1 is SGHNT and CDR2 is YYREEE (reference sequence). This CDR3 is built from 15 residues.

This chain connects TRBV4-2 to TRBJ2-7, with TRBD2 identical over 8 bases. In germline, CDR1 is LGHNA, CDR2 YNFKEQ. The CDR3 contains 16 residues. V shed 0 bases and J 0 bases; nucleotides not matched to a gene: 4. CDR3 loop: CASSQEMGLVSYEQYF. The CDR3 nucleotides are TGTGCCAGCAGCCAAGAAATGGGACTAGTCTCCTACGAGCAGTACTTC.

V and J are TRBV3-1 (or the pseudogene TRBV3-2) and TRBJ1-3; D uncertain. CDR1 LGHDT and CDR2 YNNKEL come from the germline V gene (reference sequence). The V gene lost 3 bases and the J gene lost 0 bases, with 12 bases spanning the gap. This CDR3 has 16 amino acids. The CDR3 coding sequence is TGTGCCAGCAGCCACCGAGCGCGGGACTCTGGAAACACCATATATTTT. Translating it yields CASSHRARDSGNTIYF.

The rearrangement joins TRBV7-2 to TRBJ2-5, with 7 bases identical to TRBD1. V lost 6 bases to trimming and J lost 4 bases; unmatched junction nucleotides: 11. Per the germline V gene, CDR1 is SGHTA and CDR2 is FQGNSA. This CDR3 is built from 15 residues. CDR3 DNA: TGTGCCAGCAGATCACTCATCAGACAGGGAGAGACCCAGTACTTC. It yields the protein CASRSLIRQGETQYF.

The chain has TRBV12-3 or TRBV12-4 and TRBJ2-6; TRBD1 might be the D (6 bases). With 5 bases removed from V and 9 bases from J, the gap between germline ends came to 11 bases. This CDR3 region has 13 residues. The CDR3 DNA reads TGTGCCAGCAGTCCCGACAGGTACAACGTCCTGACTTTC. It encodes CASSPDRYNVLTF.

The rearrangement uses TRBV5-6 and TRBJ2-5; 8 positions match TRBD2. Germline V gives CDR1 SGHDT, CDR2 YYEEEE. With 4 bases clipped from V and 5 bases from J, the junction kept 10 bases outside the gene matches. The CDR3 consists of 15 residues. This CDR3 is CASSRSGAAGETQYF. Written as DNA, the CDR3 is TGTGCCAGCAGCCGTAGCGGGGCGGCGGGGGAGACCCAGTACTTC.

The J gene is TRBJ2-4, the V gene TRBV4-2, with a weak D call TRBD2 (5 bases). Trimming left V 0 bases short and J 1 base short, with 10 bases between. This CDR3 comprises 16 residues. CDR1 LGHNA and CDR2 YNFKEQ come from the germline V gene. CDR3 loop: CASSQDLQRAKNIQYF. Written as DNA, the CDR3 is TGTGCCAGCAGCCAAGATCTCCAGCGGGCCAAAAACATTCAGTACTTC.

The rearrangement links TRBV6-2 or TRBV6-3 to TRBJ1-5; 9 bases line up with TRBD1. The CDR3 spans 15 residues. V was clipped by 2 bases and J by 6 bases; unmatched bases: 5. Per the germline V gene, CDR1 is MNHEY and CDR2 is SVGEGT. CDR3 region: CASSYGTGWGQPQHF. CDR3 DNA sequence: TGTGCCAGCAGTTACGGGACAGGGTGGGGTCAGCCCCAGCATTTT.

This clone has more than one count but fewer than ten. CDR3 amino acids: CASSTSRDTQYF. For the CDR3, the DNA is TGTGCCAGCAGCACCAGTCGAGATACGCAGTATTTT. The chain employs TRBV7-9 and TRBJ2-3; no clear D. The CDR3 runs to 12 residues. In germline, CDR1 is SEHNR, CDR2 FQNEAQ (reference sequence). Between the trimmed V and J ends, which lost 5 bases and 5 bases, there was a span of 8 bases. The whole variable domain, remainder taken from reference TRBV7-9 and TRBJ2-3, is DTGVSQNPRHKITKRGQNVTFRCDPISEHNRLYWYRQTLGQGPEFLTYFQNEAQLEKSRLLSDRFSAERPKGSFSTLEIQRTEQGDSAMYLCASSTSRDTQYFGPGTRLTVL.

The V call is TRBV28, the J call TRBJ2-5, with D tentatively TRBD2 (5 bases). Germline CDR1 reads MDHEN; CDR2 reads SYDVKM. The germline V and J ends were trimmed by 3 bases and 2 bases, with 7 bases remaining between them. The CDR3 is made up of 13 amino acids. Here the CDR3 DNA reads TGTGCCAGCAGTTTGGAGCGGCAAGAGACCCAGTACTTC. This codes for CASSLERQETQYF.

The chain employs TRBV28 and TRBJ2-5; weak D call: TRBD2 (5 bases). V was cut by 7 bases and J by 7 bases, with 28 bases left in between. The germline V gene has CDR1 MDHEN and CDR2 SYDVKM. The CDR3 loop spans 17 amino acids. Here the CDR3 reads CASMATEVNGWMGTQYF. The CDR3 DNA sequence: TGTGCCAGCATGGCCACGGAGGTTAATGGGTGGATGGGGACCCAGTACTTC.

The chain carries TRBV5-1 and TRBJ2-3; no reliable D call. The CDR3 length is 14 residues. Deletions cut 3 bases from V and 1 base from J, with 9 bases between. Looked up from germline, CDR1 is SGHRS and CDR2 is YFSETQ. The CDR3 DNA sequence: TGCGCCAGCAGCTCAACGTCGGGCACAGATACGCAGTATTTT. It is translated as CASSSTSGTDTQYF.

This sequence joins TRBV10-2 and TRBJ2-5; 9 nucleotides agree with TRBD2. Germline CDR1 and CDR2: WSHSY and SAAADI. The CDR3 is made up of 15 amino acids. Trimming at V came to 2 bases and at J to 4 bases, leaving 5 bases not matched to a gene. CDR3 protein: CASSENRGGGETQYF. The DNA for the CDR3 is TGCGCCAGCAGTGAGAACCGCGGGGGGGGAGAGACCCAGTACTTC.

The V and J genes are TRBV6-5 and TRBJ2-7; 11 positions match TRBD2. After removal of 2 bases from V and 5 bases from J, the junction contained 5 bases not matched to a gene. The CDR3 runs to 15 residues. The germline V gene has CDR1 MNHEY and CDR2 SVGAGI. The CDR3, as DNA: TGTGCCAGCAGTTACGTGGCTAGCGGGAGGCACGAGCAGTACTTC. Protein: CASSYVASGRHEQYF.

The chain recombines TRBV4-1 with TRBJ2-1; 8 bases align to TRBD2. J lost 8 bases, V lost 8 bases, and 11 bases had no gene match. Germline V CDR1 and CDR2: MGHRA, YSYEKL. This CDR3 is 14 amino acids long. CDR3: CASRPGTSVYEQFF. The CDR3 coding sequence is TGCGCCAGCCGCCCCGGGACTAGTGTCTATGAGCAGTTCTTC.

The chain employs TRBV5-1 and TRBJ1-5; 7 bases line up with TRBD1. CDR1 and CDR2 (germline): SGHRS, YFSETQ. With 3 bases clipped from V and 4 bases from J, the junction kept 4 bases outside the gene matches. This CDR3 contains 14 residues. CDR3 sequence: CASSSGTENQPQHF. In DNA, the CDR3 is TGCGCCAGCAGCTCCGGGACAGAAAATCAGCCCCAGCATTTT. The variable domain in full, with the rest retrieved from reference TRBV5-1 and TRBJ1-5, is KAGVTQTPRYLIKTRGQQVTLSCSPISGHRSVSWYQQTPGQGLQFLFEYFSETQRNKGNFPGRFSGRQFSNSRSEMNVSTLELGDSALYLCASSSGTENQPQHFGDGTRLSIL.

The rearrangement uses TRBV18 and TRBJ2-7; 7 nucleotides match TRBD1. The trim removed 4 bases at V and 1 base at J, leaving 10 bases unmatched. This CDR3 comprises 16 residues. Germline loops: CDR1 KGHSH, CDR2 LQKENI. In DNA, the CDR3 is TGTGCCAGCTCACTCAATAGAGGGACAGCATCCTACGAGCAGTACTTC. Translated: CASSLNRGTASYEQYF.

The genes are TRBV28 and TRBJ2-2; 11 bases are a match to TRBD2. This CDR3 spans 15 amino acids. V lost 6 bases to trimming and J lost 7 bases; unmatched junction nucleotides: 7. Germline V gene sequence: CDR1 MDHEN, CDR2 SYDVKM. CDR3 loop: CASSLAGGVVGELFF. The CDR3 bases are TGTGCCAGCAGCCTAGCGGGAGGCGTGGTCGGGGAGCTGTTTTTT.

This chain connects TRBV7-3 to TRBJ2-1; 7 nucleotides agree with TRBD2. Germline V gene lookup returns CDR1 SGHTA and CDR2 FQGTGA. Trimming took 3 bases from V and 5 from J; bases not matched to a gene: 7. The CDR3 consists of 15 residues. The CDR3 spells CASSFNPAGDNEQFF. The DNA for the CDR3 is TGTGCCAGCAGCTTCAATCCGGCGGGGGACAATGAGCAGTTCTTC.